This TCR beta chain was identified in a study of blood T cell repertoires in COVID-19 (dated by TCRdb to the early 2020s). Notes on the research overall: Collaborator samples came from the United States, Italy and Spain and covered acute and convalescent phases of COVID-19. The prospective study material was composed of cDNA or gDNA derived from T cells, B-cell-depleted T cells, or PBMCs. Deeply sampled blood TCRbeta repertoires from subjects exposed to, actively infected with, or recovered from COVID-19 were included in the dataset. The repertoires were released in a freely available public database intended as a resource for research on the immune response to SARS-CoV-2. The samples were drawn from the first 160 participants of the ongoing ImmuneRACE study and from 1,200 or so subjects provided by 6 global collaborators. A de-identified subject ID, COVID-19 status, age in years and sex were almost always included in the sample metadata. HLA class I and class II types, where available, came from metadata supplied by the sample provider rather than from assay-based typing.

CDR1 and CDR2, looked up from the germline V gene, are SGHRS and YFSETQ. Trimming leaves V shorter by 2 bases and J shorter by 7 bases, with the junction holding 8 bases beyond the gene matches. From the cysteine through the phenylalanine, the CDR3 covers 14 amino acids. Just the 42-base CDR3 DNA is kept, in frame starting at base 1. Collaborating institutions collected whole blood in K2EDTA tubes following their own protocols. For TCRbeta analysis, collaborator samples were shipped as frozen whole blood, as isolated PBMCs, or as DNA extracted from either sample type. For this clone: What this receptor recognizes is not known. No much larger clonotype is one base removed from it; base qualities were not supplied.

Overall study results and their limits: Clinical and demographic metadata were provided uncurated, with the amount varying by source and participant.

TCRbeta CDR3 regions were amplified from genomic DNA by means of the immunoSEQ Assay, a bias-controlled multiplex PCR. The study's own analysis went as follows. The number of nucleated cells in each sample was estimated by amplification of reference gene primers within the assay. To quantify the absolute abundance of each unique TCRbeta CDR3 rearrangement, sequence reads were collapsed and filtered. For each sample, productive Simpson clonality was calculated by taking the square root of Simpson's diversity index across productive rearrangements. TCRdb carries this immuneACCESS record with in-frame sequences only. Its versions omit some clonotypes, under half of them owing to an unresolved V gene in the studies checked, with the rest unexplained. V, J and clone size were drawn from that table, and D and trimming were deduced from the DNA. This sample comprises 130,000 to 150,000 clones, 84% of them detected only once. The ten largest clones represent roughly 8.6% of the sample.

The specimen sequenced was peripheral blood. The source is an elderly woman in a cohort sampled during active or convalescent COVID-19. The rearranged chain carries TRBV5-1 and TRBJ1-2; 7 central nucleotides agree with TRBD1. The sequenced DNA is TGCGCCAGCAGCTTCGACACAGGGGTTATTGGCTACACCTTC. It encodes CASSFDTGVIGYTF.